Sequencing of this TCR beta chain was carried out in a study of cytomegalovirus exposure and HLA in healthy donors. Study findings and constraints: Investigators reported 150 to 200 TCR beta chains as tied to cytomegalovirus. Sequencing likely produced, as an artifact, a cluster of highly shared sequence variants. The authors later linked a missense DCLRE1C variant to TCR beta V- and J-gene trimming.

The primer mix had 60 Vbeta and 13 Jbeta primers. Assay used: immunoSEQ multiplex PCR; TCRdb lists only in-frame clones, some missing. Of some 130,000 clones detected, roughly 80% appear once; the ten largest clones hold approximately 4%. This CDR3 spans 13 amino acids. The V and J ends lost 4 bases and 4 bases, in that order; junction bases with no gene match: 1. Germline assignment: CDR1 SGHTA and CDR2 FQGNSA. This clone appeared a few times. Its antigen is unidentified. This TCR was recovered from a woman in her thirties or forties in good health and CMV-seronegative. Sequencing used PBMCs. The chain links TRBV7-2 to TRBJ2-1; TRBD1 matches 7 bases. The CDR3 nucleotides read TGTGCCAGCAGCTCGGGACAGTACAATGAGCAGTTCTTC. It translates to CASSSGQYNEQFF.